These 32 T cell receptor beta chains share one sample of origin, sequenced in a study of post-analysis software for immune sequencing data (dated by TCRdb to about 2015). Study-level results and caveats: Patients showed significantly higher frequencies than controls for a handful of TRBV segments, among them TRBV5-6, TRBV5-1 and TRBV20-1.

Libraries were constructed by PCR. Sequenced on an Illumina HiSeq 2500. To reduce PCR and sequencing biases, unique molecular identifiers were incorporated into the TCR beta cDNA libraries. The public reads were reprocessed in TCRdb via fastp at Q25 and MiXCR, keeping in-frame beta chains. Entries that share a CDR3 protein sequence are merged under the most common genes and DNA. The sample includes fewer than 600,000 distinct CDR3 sequences, with under 55% observed a single time. Jointly, the top ten make up about 12% of the sample. For these receptors, no antigen is known. The specimen was blood. These receptors all stem from a girl aged 10-17 years with multiple sclerosis.

In this sample, this clonotype turned up once. This rearrangement joins TRBV20-1 to TRBJ2-3, with a tentative D call TRBD2 (5 bases). The CDR3 contains 13 residues. Trimming removed 6 bases from V and 2 bases from J, with 12 bases in between. CDR1 and CDR2 (germline): DFQATT, SNEGSKA (reference sequence). The CDR3 DNA is TGCAGTGCCATAGCGAGTAACACAGATACGCAGTATTTT. Encoded protein: CSAIASNTDTQYF.

The chain recombines TRBV28 with TRBJ1-5, with D uncertain. The germline V gene has CDR1 MDHEN and CDR2 SYDVKM. This CDR3 is 12 amino acids long. Trimming cost V 2 bases and J 5 bases, with 4 bases left between them. CDR3 in amino acids: CASSLVDQPQHF. The DNA for the CDR3 is TGTGCCAGCAGTTTAGTAGATCAGCCCCAGCATTTT.

The V and J genes are TRBV3-1 and TRBJ2-3; D unresolved. The germline CDR1 and CDR2 sequences are LGHDT and YNNKEL (reference sequence). This CDR3 spans 15 amino acids. Trimming stripped 0 bases from V and 1 base from J, with 8 bases between. The CDR3 nucleotides are TGTGCCAGCAGCCAAGATCTCGGGCGCACAGATACGCAGTATTTT. Translation gives CASSQDLGRTDTQYF.

The genes are TRBV3-1 and TRBJ2-2; D gene unclear. V lost 3 bases to trimming and J lost 6 bases, with 2 bases between them. The CDR3 totals 11 residues. Germline assignment: CDR1 LGHDT and CDR2 YNNKEL (reference sequence). The CDR3 region is CASSHAGELFF. CDR3 nucleotides: TGTGCCAGCAGCCACGCCGGGGAGCTGTTTTTT.

The chain combines TRBV4-1 with TRBJ1-1; D unclear. CDR1 and CDR2 (germline): MGHRA, YSYEKL. With 0 bases removed from V and 4 bases from J, the gap between germline ends came to 9 bases. The CDR3 contains 14 residues. CDR3 sequence: CASSQEKGTTEAFF. The CDR3 DNA sequence: TGCGCCAGCAGCCAAGAGAAGGGAACCACTGAAGCTTTCTTT.

The J gene is TRBJ1-6, the V gene TRBV20-1, with unresolved D. Trimming left V 3 bases short and J 10 bases short, with 13 bases between. Germline V gene data show CDR1 as DFQATT and CDR2 as SNEGSKA (reference sequence). CDR3 size: 13 residues. CDR3 nucleotide sequence: TGCAGTGCTAGTACGGACGGATACTCACCCCTCCACTTT. It is translated as CSASTDGYSPLHF.

The V and J genes are TRBV5-5 and TRBJ2-1; 12 bases fit TRBD2. Germline CDR1 is SGHKS and CDR2 is YYEKEE (reference sequence). Trimming at V came to 4 bases and at J to 8 bases, leaving 10 bases not matched to a gene. CDR3 length: 16 amino acids. The CDR3 DNA is TGTGCCAGCAGCACCACGCAGACTAGCGGGAGTTATGAGCAGTTCTTC. This gives the protein CASSTTQTSGSYEQFF. Filled out from reference TRBV5-5 and TRBJ2-1, the complete variable domain reads DAGVTQSPTHLIKTRGQQVTLRCSPISGHKSVSWYQQVLGQGPQFIFQYYEKEERGRGNFPDRFSARQFPNYSSELNVNALLLGDSALYLCASSTTQTSGSYEQFFGPGTRLTVL.

The gene calls are TRBV20-1 and TRBJ2-5; D gene uncertain. With 3 bases removed from V and 2 bases from J, the gap between germline ends came to 7 bases. This CDR3 has 12 amino acids. The germline V gene has CDR1 DFQATT and CDR2 SNEGSKA (reference sequence). CDR3 in DNA: TGCAGTGCTAGCGCCCCTCAAGAGACCCAGTACTTC. Translating it yields CSASAPQETQYF.

This clonotype was recorded a few times. The V and J genes are TRBV20-1 and TRBJ2-2, with 12 positions matching TRBD2. The CDR3 has 17 amino acids. The V segment lost 5 bases and the J segment 0 bases; nucleotides outside the gene matches: 7. The germline V gene encodes CDR1 DFQATT and CDR2 SNEGSKA (reference sequence). The chain's CDR3 is CSASKASGRANTGELFF. Here the CDR3 DNA reads TGCAGTGCTTCGAAGGCTAGCGGGAGGGCGAACACCGGGGAGCTGTTTTTT.

The gene calls are TRBV4-1 and TRBJ1-2; a possible D gene is TRBD1 (6 bases). The CDR3 runs 13 residues. Germline assignment: CDR1 MGHRA and CDR2 YSYEKL. The V and J ends lost 4 bases and 8 bases respectively, with 14 bases between them. The DNA of the CDR3 is TGCGCCAGCAGCCCCGGACAGAAGGCCGGCTACACCTTC. Its protein is CASSPGQKAGYTF.

This clonotype was picked up a small number of times. The chain has TRBV10-3 and TRBJ2-7; 8 nucleotides agree with TRBD2. The CDR3 is 17 residues long. V trimming: 10 bases; J trimming: 2 bases; junction bases outside the gene matches: 19. Germline CDR1 reads ENHRY; CDR2 reads SYGVKD. The CDR3 DNA sequence: TGTGCCACATCCGGGATTGGGGTGGAGCGGGAGACCTACGAGCAGTACTTC. Amino acid sequence: CATSGIGVERETYEQYF.

V gene TRBV7-9 combines with J gene TRBJ2-1; D not certain. Per germline, CDR1 SEHNR and CDR2 FQNEAQ (reference sequence). V was clipped by 2 bases and J by 8 bases, with 7 bases between them. The CDR3 consists of 12 residues. As DNA, the CDR3 is TGTGCCAGCAGCTTAAGTTTTGATGAGCAGTTCTTC. Encoded protein: CASSLSFDEQFF. The entire variable domain, with the rest obtained from reference TRBV7-9 and TRBJ2-1, is as follows: DTGVSQNPRHKITKRGQNVTFRCDPISEHNRLYWYRQTLGQGPEFLTYFQNEAQLEKSRLLSDRFSAERPKGSFSTLEIQRTEQGDSAMYLCASSLSFDEQFFGPGTRLTVL.

In this sample, this clonotype turned up once. The genes are TRBV10-3 and TRBJ2-1, with TRBD1 identical over 10 bases. The CDR3 contains 13 residues. In germline, CDR1 is ENHRY, CDR2 SYGVKD. The junction had 3 bases not matched to a gene; V was cut back by 9 bases and J by 4 bases. The CDR3 is CAIADRGYNEQFF. The CDR3 nucleotides are TGTGCCATTGCGGACAGGGGGTACAATGAGCAGTTCTTC.

Written as DNA, the CDR3 is TGTGCCAGCACCTCGAGCAGGGGGCGAGTAAAACTGTTTTTT. Translated, it gives CASTSSRGRVKLFF. The chain carries TRBV28 and TRBJ1-4; 8 nucleotides match TRBD1. This CDR3 has 14 amino acids. CDR1 and CDR2 from the germline V gene are MDHEN and SYDVKM. J was trimmed by 10 bases and V by 7 bases; bases with no gene match: 11.

Only a few counts were recorded for this clonotype. The CDR3 protein is CASSKGQSYEQYF. The CDR3 bases are TGCGCCAGCAGCAAAGGACAGTCCTACGAGCAGTACTTC. This chain links TRBV5-1 with TRBJ2-7; weak D call: TRBD1 (6 bases). V shed 4 bases and J shed 1 base, with 9 bases lying between them. This CDR3 contains 13 residues. Per the germline V gene, CDR1 is SGHRS and CDR2 is YFSETQ.

V gene TRBV15 combines with J gene TRBJ2-1, with no clear D. This CDR3 is 14 amino acids long. Trimming shortened V by 1 base and J by 5 bases, and 9 bases separated the two germline ends. The germline gives CDR1 LNHNV, CDR2 YYDKDF (reference sequence). The CDR3 sequence: CATSRAYNNNEQFF. Written as DNA, the CDR3 is TGTGCCACCAGCAGAGCATACAATAACAATGAGCAGTTCTTC.

This clonotype was seen only a few times. The chain combines TRBV7-8 with TRBJ2-1; no clear D. Germline lookup yields CDR1 SGHVS and CDR2 FQNEAQ. Trimming took off 4 bases at V and 5 bases at J, with 12 bases between the two ends. This CDR3 is built from 14 residues. CDR3 sequence reads: CASSSDRVNNEQFF. The CDR3 bases are TGTGCCAGCAGCTCCGATCGGGTAAACAATGAGCAGTTCTTC. The complete variable domain, with remaining parts taken from reference TRBV7-8 and TRBJ2-1, reads GAGVSQSPRYKVAKRGQDVALRCDPISGHVSLFWYQQALGQGPEFLTYFQNEAQLDKSGLPSDRFFAERPEGSVSTLKIQRTQQEDSAVYLCASSSDRVNNEQFFGPGTRLTVL.

The V and J genes are TRBV28 and TRBJ2-1, with a possible D match to TRBD2 (6 bases). The CDR3 is made up of 15 amino acids. The V end was cut by 5 bases, the J end by 8 bases, with 19 bases between. Germline assignment: CDR1 MDHEN and CDR2 SYDVKM. Written as DNA, the CDR3 is TGTGCCAGCAGTCCTTCTGGGGGGAGTTTCTATGAGCAGTTCTTC. Residues: CASSPSGGSFYEQFF.

This clonotype was counted between two and nine times. The chain carries TRBV25-1 and TRBJ2-5; 14 nucleotides align to TRBD2. V gave up 0 bases and J gave up 4 bases; unmatched junction bases: 22. From germline, CDR1 is MGHDK and CDR2 SYGVNS. The CDR3 spans 23 residues. The CDR3 here is CASSEYPSGLAGDLNHRPETQYF. DNA for the CDR3: TGTGCCAGCAGTGAATATCCCTCGGGACTAGCGGGAGACCTAAATCACCGACCAGAGACCCAGTACTTC.

This clonotype has more than one count but fewer than ten. This chain connects TRBV5-1 to TRBJ2-7; D gene ambiguous. V was pared by 4 bases and J by 6 bases, with 11 bases between. This CDR3 comprises 12 residues. Germline V CDR1 and CDR2: SGHRS, YFSETQ. The CDR3 protein is CASSPGEFEQYF. Written as DNA, the CDR3 is TGCGCCAGCAGCCCAGGAGAGTTCGAGCAGTACTTC.

The chain links TRBV6-2 or TRBV6-3 to TRBJ2-5; no firm D call. CDR1 and CDR2 (germline): MNHEY, SVGEGT. The CDR3 contains 11 residues. The V and J ends lost 4 bases and 5 bases respectively, with 5 bases between them. The CDR3 DNA reads as TGTGCCAGCAGTTGGTGGGAGACCCAGTACTTC. Translated, it gives CASSWWETQYF.

The CDR3, as DNA: TGCAGTGCTAGAGATTCCACAGGGGGCTACTACAATGAGCAGTTCTTC. The encoded protein is CSARDSTGGYYNEQFF. The chain links TRBV20-1 to TRBJ2-1; 9 positions agree with TRBD1. Germline V gives CDR1 DFQATT, CDR2 SNEGSKA (reference sequence). Trimming cost V 0 bases and J 3 bases; bases outside gene matches: 6. The CDR3 covers 16 residues.

V is TRBV6-4 and J is TRBJ2-1; D gene ambiguous. Germline loops: CDR1 MRHNA, CDR2 SNTAGT. V gave up 3 bases and J gave up 8 bases, with 17 bases separating them. This CDR3 spans 15 amino acids. The DNA for the CDR3 is TGTGCCAGCAGTGAAAGCGTTCTGAGTGGCGATGAGCAGTTCTTC. Translated: CASSESVLSGDEQFF.

This clonotype was seen a handful of times. The V and J genes are TRBV6-5 and TRBJ2-7; TRBD2 matches 8 bases. With 0 bases clipped from V and 7 bases from J, the junction kept 8 bases outside the gene matches. The germline gives CDR1 MNHEY, CDR2 SVGAGI. This CDR3 has 15 residues. CDR3 sequence (DNA): TGTGCCAGCAGTTACTCACTAGCGGCACTTTGGGAGCAGTACTTC. Its translation: CASSYSLAALWEQYF.

The chain uses TRBV5-1 and TRBJ2-5, with a possible D match to TRBD1 (6 bases). V shed 0 bases and J shed 2 bases, with 11 bases lying between them. CDR3 length: 15 amino acids. From germline, CDR1 is SGHRS and CDR2 YFSETQ. In nucleotides, the CDR3 is TGCGCCAGCAGCTTGGGCCCAGGGGATCAAGAGACCCAGTACTTC. Its translation: CASSLGPGDQETQYF. Drawing the rest from reference TRBV5-1 and TRBJ2-5, the complete variable domain is KAGVTQTPRYLIKTRGQQVTLSCSPISGHRSVSWYQQTPGQGLQFLFEYFSETQRNKGNFPGRFSGRQFSNSRSEMNVSTLELGDSALYLCASSLGPGDQETQYFGPGTRLLVL.

The CDR3 nucleotides are TGTGCCAGCAGCCCCTCTAGCGGTTCCTACAATGAGCAGTTCTTC. This encodes CASSPSSGSYNEQFF. The rearrangement joins TRBV7-3 to TRBJ2-1; 7 nucleotides align to TRBD2. The CDR3 extends over 15 amino acids. The V segment lost 5 bases and the J segment 1 base; nucleotides outside the gene matches: 5. CDR1 SGHTA and CDR2 FQGTGA come from the germline V gene.

This clonotype was seen a handful of times. V and J are TRBV12-3 or TRBV12-4 and TRBJ1-2, with D tentatively TRBD1 (5 bases). V lost 6 bases and J 8 bases, leaving 16 bases between the germline ends. The CDR3 is 13 amino acids. The CDR3 reads CASSPPDRRGYTF. In DNA, the CDR3 is TGTGCCAGCAGCCCACCCGACAGACGGGGCTACACCTTC.

This rearrangement joins TRBV20-1 to TRBJ2-1; 8 bases are a match to TRBD1. TRBJ2-7 matches the DNA end more closely, so the J call is doubtful. The CDR3 spans 14 residues. Per germline, CDR1 DFQATT and CDR2 SNEGSKA (reference sequence). In DNA form, the CDR3 reads TGCAGTGGGGGACAGGCGCCCAAGTACAATGAGCAGTACTTC. Translated, it gives CSGGQAPKYNEQYF.

CDR3 residues: CASRFVPLGSGYYNEQFF. Here the CDR3 DNA reads TGTGCCAGCAGGTTTGTCCCCCTCGGGAGCGGGTATTACAATGAGCAGTTCTTC. The chain combines TRBV12-3 or TRBV12-4 with TRBJ2-1, with D tentatively TRBD2 (6 bases). With 6 bases removed from V and 4 bases from J, the gap between germline ends came to 25 bases. This CDR3 has 18 residues.

V usage is TRBV28 and J usage is TRBJ2-5; 9 positions match TRBD1. Germline V gene lookup returns CDR1 MDHEN and CDR2 SYDVKM. The CDR3 is 16 amino acids. V shed 7 bases, J shed 4 bases, and the junction held 13 bases outside the gene matches. The CDR3 DNA sequence: TGTGCCAGCACCAACTCCGGGACAGGGATTCGAGAGACCCAGTACTTC. Translation gives CASTNSGTGIRETQYF.

The rearrangement links TRBV20-1 to TRBJ2-7, with a possible D match to TRBD1 (5 bases). CDR1 DFQATT and CDR2 SNEGSKA come from the germline V gene (reference sequence). V was shortened by 3 bases and J by 4 bases, with 19 bases between the two germline ends. This CDR3 contains 15 residues. The DNA of the CDR3 is TGCAGTGCTAGCGTCGGCAGGGTGGTTTTTTACGAGCAGTACTTC. Translating it yields CSASVGRVVFYEQYF.

The chain has TRBV5-1 and TRBJ2-3, with a weak D call TRBD2 (5 bases). The CDR3 totals 17 residues. Trimming cost V 4 bases and J 4 bases, with 22 bases left between them. Germline V gene data show CDR1 as SGHRS and CDR2 as YFSETQ. CDR3 sequence reads: CASSKGWSSGGPDTQYF. As DNA, the CDR3 is TGCGCCAGCAGCAAGGGATGGTCGAGCGGAGGCCCAGATACGCAGTATTTT.